This T cell receptor (beta chain) was identified in a study of T cells in Graves' hyperthyroidism and ophthalmopathy. Overall study: Prior to any treatment, at the point of initial diagnosis, peripheral blood was collected. General study points: Peripheral blood also featured most of the thyroid clonotypes expanded above 0.001.

Germline assignment: CDR1 MDHEN and CDR2 SYDVKM. This CDR3 has 14 residues. Trimming cost V 5 bases and J 7 bases; bases outside gene matches: 6. On the basis of clinical symptoms, serum thyroxine and TRAb, thyroid ultrasound and orbital computed tomography, diagnoses were made. Amplified TCR beta CDR3 regions derived from RNA transcripts. In the first-round RT-PCR of the TCR CDR3, the HTBI primer set was used. From the multiplex PCR reads, TCRdb called clonotypes with MiXCR, one entry per CDR3 protein. The repertoire holds about 520,000 distinct CDR3 sequences, with less than 25% as singletons. This clonotype showed up just once. Its antigen is not known.

The sequence was collected from a woman aged 30 to 39 with Graves' ophthalmopathy. This chain joins TRBV28 and TRBJ2-2; 8 bases are shared with TRBD2. The sequencing sample was made of blood. CDR3: CASSISGNVGELFF. The CDR3 DNA is TGTGCCAGCAGTATTAGCGGGAATGTCGGGGAGCTGTTTTTT.